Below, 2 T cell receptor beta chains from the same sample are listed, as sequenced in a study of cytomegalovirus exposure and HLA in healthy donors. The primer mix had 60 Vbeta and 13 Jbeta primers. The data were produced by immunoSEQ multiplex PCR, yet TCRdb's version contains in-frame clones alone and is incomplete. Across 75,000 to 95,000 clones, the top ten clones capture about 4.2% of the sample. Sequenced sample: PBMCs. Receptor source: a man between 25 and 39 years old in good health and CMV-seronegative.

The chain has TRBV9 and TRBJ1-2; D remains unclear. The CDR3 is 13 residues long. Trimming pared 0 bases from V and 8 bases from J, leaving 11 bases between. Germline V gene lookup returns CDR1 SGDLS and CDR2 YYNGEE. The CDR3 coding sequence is TGTGCCAGCAGCGTAGGAGGCAGTAACGGCTACACCTTC. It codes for CASSVGGSNGYTF.

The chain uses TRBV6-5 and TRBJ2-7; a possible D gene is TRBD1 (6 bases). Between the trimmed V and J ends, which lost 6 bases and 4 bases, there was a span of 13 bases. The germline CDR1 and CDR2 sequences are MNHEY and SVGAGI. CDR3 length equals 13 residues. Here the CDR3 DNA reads TGTGCCAGCAGCCCCGGGACACATTACGAGCAGTACTTC. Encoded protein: CASSPGTHYEQYF.